Below, 27 T cell receptor beta chains from the same sample are listed, as sequenced in a study of OX40 agonist ivuxolimab in advanced cancers. The repertoire was sequenced with immunoSEQ multiplex PCR; TCRdb's copy has only in-frame clones and lacks some. Of around 140,000 clones listed, over 75% are singletons. The sequencing used CD4+ or CD8+ T cells sorted from blood, collected in a trial of the OX40 agonist ivuxolimab. These receptors were taken from an adult with an advanced solid tumor such as melanoma, head and neck, liver or kidney cancer.

The chain has TRBV9 and TRBJ2-1; 9 nucleotides line up with TRBD1. The V segment lost 3 bases and the J segment 4 bases; nucleotides outside the gene matches: 5. The germline V gene has CDR1 SGDLS and CDR2 YYNGEE. The CDR3 extends over 15 amino acids. The chain's CDR3 is CASSAGTGTYNEQFF. DNA for the CDR3: TGTGCCAGCAGCGCCGGGACAGGGACTTACAATGAGCAGTTCTTC.

The rearrangement uses TRBV2 and TRBJ2-7, with D uncertain. CDR3 length: 12 residues. Between the trimmed V and J ends, which lost 6 bases and 7 bases, there was a span of 13 bases. CDR1 and CDR2 from the germline V gene are SNHLY and FYNNEI. The CDR3 DNA reads as TGTGCCAGCAGGCTTTCTCCCCTTGAGCAGTACTTC. It codes for CASRLSPLEQYF.

The chain carries TRBV28 and TRBJ1-3; no definite D call. Trimming left V 7 bases short and J 0 bases short, with 16 bases between. Germline CDR1 is MDHEN and CDR2 is SYDVKM. The CDR3 length is 16 residues. The chain's CDR3 is CASIPADWSSGNTIYF. As DNA, the CDR3 is TGTGCCAGCATCCCGGCGGACTGGAGCTCTGGAAACACCATATATTTT.

The V call is TRBV9, the J call TRBJ1-4; D is unclear. The CDR3 has 13 amino acids. Between the trimmed V and J ends, which lost 0 bases and 9 bases, there was a span of 9 bases. CDR1 SGDLS and CDR2 YYNGEE come from the germline V gene. The CDR3 coding sequence is TGTGCCAGCAGCGTAGAGCCAGAACAAAAACTGTTTTTT. It encodes CASSVEPEQKLFF.

The chain has TRBV6-5 and TRBJ1-5; D call uncertain. Trimming removed 0 bases from V and 6 bases from J, with 9 bases in between. The germline CDR1 and CDR2 sequences are MNHEY and SVGAGI. There are 14 residues in the CDR3. DNA of the CDR3: TGTGCCAGCAGTTACTCGGGATCTGGTCAGCCCCAGCATTTT. Translated: CASSYSGSGQPQHF.

V gene TRBV5-1 combines with J gene TRBJ2-7; TRBD2 matches 8 bases. The CDR3 length is 14 residues. CDR1 SGHRS and CDR2 YFSETQ come from the germline V gene. V shed 4 bases and J 3 bases; nucleotides not matched to a gene: 6. The CDR3 is CASSPSGSNYEQYF. The CDR3 DNA follows: TGCGCCAGCAGCCCGAGCGGGAGTAACTACGAGCAGTACTTC. Full variable domain (missing parts from reference TRBV5-1 and TRBJ2-7): KAGVTQTPRYLIKTRGQQVTLSCSPISGHRSVSWYQQTPGQGLQFLFEYFSETQRNKGNFPGRFSGRQFSNSRSEMNVSTLELGDSALYLCASSPSGSNYEQYFGPGTRLTVT.

This chain connects TRBV27 to TRBJ2-3; D not certain. Germline V CDR1 and CDR2: MNHEY, SMNVEV (reference sequence). Trimming removed 5 bases from V and 7 bases from J, with 7 bases in between. The CDR3 has 11 residues. The CDR3 nucleotides are TGTGCCAGCAGTGGGTATAATACGCAGTATTTT. Translated, it gives CASSGYNTQYF.

The CDR3 sequence: CASKREADRGTQYF. The CDR3 coding sequence is TGTGCCAGCAAGCGGGAGGCAGATCGCGGGACCCAGTACTTC. This sequence joins TRBV2 and TRBJ2-5, with 9 nucleotides matching TRBD2. The CDR3 is 14 amino acids. The germline V gene encodes CDR1 SNHLY and CDR2 FYNNEI. J lost 7 bases, V lost 7 bases, and 10 bases had no gene match.

The chain combines TRBV5-1 with TRBJ1-5; TRBD1 aligns across 8 bases. The V gene end was trimmed by 4 bases and the J gene end by 7 bases; junction bases not matched to a gene: 4. Germline V CDR1 and CDR2: SGHRS, YFSETQ. The CDR3 is 13 amino acids. CDR3: CASSPGGGQPQHF. The CDR3 nucleotides are TGCGCCAGCAGCCCAGGGGGCGGACAGCCCCAGCATTTT.

The chain employs TRBV27 and TRBJ2-1; D possibly uses TRBD1 or TRBD2 (5 bases each). CDR3 length equals 11 residues. The V end was cut by 4 bases, the J end by 7 bases, with 5 bases between. The V gene's germline CDR1 is MNHEY and CDR2 SMNVEV (reference sequence). CDR3 amino acids: CASSWGNEQFF. As DNA, the CDR3 is TGTGCCAGCAGTTGGGGGAATGAGCAGTTCTTC.

In this sample, this clone turned up once. The rearrangement uses TRBV6-1 and TRBJ2-5; 12 bases are a match to TRBD1. V shed 8 bases, J shed 4 bases, and the junction held 5 bases outside the gene matches. The CDR3 covers 14 residues. Per germline, CDR1 MNHNS and CDR2 SASEGT. The CDR3 loop is CASAGQGARETQYF. The CDR3 DNA reads as TGTGCCAGCGCGGGACAGGGGGCCAGAGAGACCCAGTACTTC.

Written as DNA, the CDR3 is TGTGCCAGCAGCTTAATGGGCAGGGCCAATGAGCAGTTCTTC. The encoded protein is CASSLMGRANEQFF. The J gene is TRBJ2-1, the V gene TRBV7-8; TRBD1 might be the D (5 bases). Looked up from germline, CDR1 is SGHVS and CDR2 is FQNEAQ. The germline V and J ends were trimmed by 2 bases and 6 bases, with 11 bases remaining between them. This CDR3 has 14 residues.

The gene calls are TRBV7-4 and TRBJ1-6; possible D gene TRBD1, 6 bases. The CDR3 covers 16 residues. The V end lost 4 bases, the J end lost 8 bases, and 18 bases lay between the germline ends. Germline V gene lookup returns CDR1 SGHVT and CDR2 SQSDAQ. The CDR3 loop reads CASSSGHDRIDSPLHF. The CDR3 nucleotides read TGTGCCAGCAGCTCGGGACACGACAGGATAGATTCACCCCTCCACTTT.

The chain has TRBV28 and TRBJ1-2; D remains unclear. This CDR3 has 13 residues. The germline V gene has CDR1 MDHEN and CDR2 SYDVKM. V lost 7 bases, J lost 7 bases, and 16 bases lay in between. CDR3 nucleotide sequence: TGTGCCAGCAACACACAGATAGGTGCTGGCTACACCTTC. Protein sequence: CASNTQIGAGYTF.

This chain joins TRBV5-1 and TRBJ2-5; a possible D gene is TRBD1 (6 bases). V lost 0 bases and J lost 1, with 10 bases in between. This CDR3 has 15 amino acids. The V gene's germline CDR1 is SGHRS and CDR2 YFSETQ. The CDR3 loop reads CASSLGTVLQETQYF. The DNA of the CDR3 is TGCGCCAGCAGCTTGGGGACAGTCCTCCAAGAGACCCAGTACTTC.

The chain joins TRBV6-5 to TRBJ1-4; D is perhaps TRBD1 (5 bases). The V end lost 0 bases, the J end lost 7 bases, and 9 bases lay between the germline ends. Germline V gene sequence: CDR1 MNHEY, CDR2 SVGAGI. The CDR3 is made up of 14 amino acids. The DNA of the CDR3 is TGTGCCAGCAGTTACTCGGTCAGGGTTGAAAAACTGTTTTTT. This gives the protein CASSYSVRVEKLFF.

The CDR3 loop reads CATSRGSGGNTEAFF. CDR3 sequence (DNA): TGTGCCACCAGCAGAGGGAGCGGTGGGAACACTGAAGCTTTCTTT. This chain links TRBV15 with TRBJ1-1; D gene uncertain. The CDR3 is 15 amino acids. Between the trimmed V and J ends, which lost 1 base and 1 base, there was a span of 10 bases. Germline CDR1 reads LNHNV; CDR2 reads YYDKDF (reference sequence). Supplemented by reference TRBV15 and TRBJ1-1, the full variable domain reads DAMVIQNPRYQVTQFGKPVTLSCSQTLNHNVMYWYQQKSSQAPKLLFHYYDKDFNNEADTPDNFQSRRPNTSFCFLDIRSPGLGDTAMYLCATSRGSGGNTEAFFGQGTRLTVV.

The rearrangement links TRBV5-1 to TRBJ2-1; D possibly corresponds to TRBD2 (6 bases). CDR1 is SGHRS and CDR2 is YFSETQ in the germline V gene. This CDR3 is 15 amino acids long. V lost 7 bases and J lost 4, with 18 bases in between. Here the CDR3 reads CASQPDYNNYNEQFF. DNA for the CDR3: TGCGCCAGCCAGCCGGACTACAATAATTACAATGAGCAGTTCTTC. Supplemented by reference TRBV5-1 and TRBJ2-1, the full variable domain reads KAGVTQTPRYLIKTRGQQVTLSCSPISGHRSVSWYQQTPGQGLQFLFEYFSETQRNKGNFPGRFSGRQFSNSRSEMNVSTLELGDSALYLCASQPDYNNYNEQFFGPGTRLTVL.

The chain joins TRBV18 to TRBJ2-3, with D maybe TRBD1 (5 bases). V lost 6 bases to trimming and J lost 0 bases, with 13 bases between them. Germline values: CDR1 KGHSH, CDR2 LQKENI. The CDR3 totals 15 residues. Here the CDR3 DNA reads TGTGCCAGCTCGGGTCGGGCAGGGAGCACAGATACGCAGTATTTT. This codes for CASSGRAGSTDTQYF.

V usage is TRBV14 and J usage is TRBJ1-2; 7 nucleotides agree with TRBD1. Per germline, CDR1 SGHDN and CDR2 FVKESK. V lost 0 bases to trimming and J lost 8 bases; unmatched junction nucleotides: 6. CDR3 length equals 14 residues. The chain's CDR3 is CASSQDSWTGGYTF. CDR3 coding DNA: TGTGCCAGCAGCCAAGATTCTTGGACAGGAGGCTACACCTTC.

J is TRBJ1-5 and V is TRBV6-5; the match to TRBD1 covers 9 bases. This CDR3 has 12 residues. Trimming took 9 bases from V and 9 from J; bases not matched to a gene: 6. Germline loops: CDR1 MNHEY, CDR2 SVGAGI. This CDR3 reads CASRTGDLPQHF. In DNA, the CDR3 is TGTGCCAGTAGGACAGGGGATCTGCCCCAGCATTTT.

The CDR3: CASSLVASTDTQYF. In DNA, the CDR3 is TGTGCCAGCAGCTTAGTGGCTAGCACAGATACGCAGTATTTT. J is TRBJ2-3 and V is TRBV11-3; no definite D call. V lost 1 base to trimming and J lost 0 bases, with 5 bases between them. Looked up from germline, CDR1 is SGHNT and CDR2 is YENEEA. The CDR3 spans 14 residues. The full variable domain, rest sourced from reference TRBV11-3 and TRBJ2-3, is EAGVVQSPRYKIIEKKQPVAFWCNPISGHNTLYWYLQNLGQGPELLIRYENEEAVDDSQLPKDRFSAERLKGVDSTLKIQPAELGDSAVYLCASSLVASTDTQYFGPGTRLTVL.

V usage is TRBV11-2 and J usage is TRBJ1-2; no definite D call. CDR3 length: 12 residues. Germline CDR1 SGHAT, CDR2 FQNNGV. V dropped 0 bases and J dropped 8 bases, with 7 bases sitting between them. CDR3 sequence (DNA): TGTGCCAGCAGCTTAGATGTTGAGGGCTACACCTTC. Its protein is CASSLDVEGYTF.

This clone was recorded a few times. V usage is TRBV19 and J usage is TRBJ1-1; D not certain. This CDR3 spans 16 amino acids. V was pared by 7 bases and J by 1 base, with 19 bases between. Germline V CDR1 and CDR2: LNHDA, SQIVND (reference sequence). The DNA of the CDR3 is TGTGCCAGTACCTTACACAGACTCCTTCCGAACACTGAAGCTTTCTTT. Translating it yields CASTLHRLLPNTEAFF.

V gene TRBV28 combines with J gene TRBJ2-5, with D perhaps matching TRBD1 (6 bases). Germline assignment: CDR1 MDHEN and CDR2 SYDVKM. This CDR3 region has 15 residues. Trimming removed 7 bases at V and 5 bases at J, with 20 bases between. In DNA form, the CDR3 reads TGTGCCAGCACGGACACCCAACAGGGTGGCGAGACCCAGTACTTC. Protein product: CASTDTQQGGETQYF.

The chain joins TRBV7-2 to TRBJ1-1; no firm D call. CDR3 length equals 12 residues. Germline V gene sequence: CDR1 SGHTA, CDR2 FQGNSA. The V and J ends lost 1 base and 4 bases respectively, with 4 bases between them. DNA for the CDR3: TGTGCCAGCAGCTTAGATGGCACTGAAGCTTTCTTT. Residues: CASSLDGTEAFF. The variable domain in full, with the rest retrieved from reference TRBV7-2 and TRBJ1-1, is GAGVSQSPSNKVTEKGKDVELRCDPISGHTALYWYRQSLGQGLEFLIYFQGNSAPDKSGLPSDRFSAERTGGSVSTLTIQRTQQEDSAVYLCASSLDGTEAFFGQGTRLTVV.

The V call is TRBV5-1, the J call TRBJ1-3, with 8 bases aligning to TRBD1. Germline V gene data show CDR1 as SGHRS and CDR2 as YFSETQ. The CDR3 runs to 14 residues. The V and J ends lost 0 bases and 8 bases, in that order; junction bases with no gene match: 4. The CDR3 spells CASSLGTGGDTIYF. The CDR3 nucleotides are TGCGCCAGCAGCTTGGGAACAGGGGGAGACACCATATATTTT.